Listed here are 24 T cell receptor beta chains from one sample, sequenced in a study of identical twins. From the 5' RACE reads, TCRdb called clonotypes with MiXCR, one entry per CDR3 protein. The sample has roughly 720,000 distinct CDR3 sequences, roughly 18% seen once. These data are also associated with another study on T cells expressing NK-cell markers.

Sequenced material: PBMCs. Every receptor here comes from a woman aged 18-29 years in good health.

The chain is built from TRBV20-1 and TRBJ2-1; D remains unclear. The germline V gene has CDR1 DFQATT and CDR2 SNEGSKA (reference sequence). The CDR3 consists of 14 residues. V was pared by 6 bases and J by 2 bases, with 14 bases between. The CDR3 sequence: CSAMASAAYNEQFF. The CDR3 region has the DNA TGCAGTGCCATGGCTAGTGCAGCCTACAATGAGCAGTTCTTC.

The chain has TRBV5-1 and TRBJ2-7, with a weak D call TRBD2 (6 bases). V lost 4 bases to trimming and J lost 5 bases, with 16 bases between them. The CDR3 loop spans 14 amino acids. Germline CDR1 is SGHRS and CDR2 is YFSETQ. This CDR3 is CASSKGRLGDEQYF. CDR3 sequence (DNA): TGCGCCAGCAGCAAGGGGAGGCTTGGAGACGAGCAGTACTTC.

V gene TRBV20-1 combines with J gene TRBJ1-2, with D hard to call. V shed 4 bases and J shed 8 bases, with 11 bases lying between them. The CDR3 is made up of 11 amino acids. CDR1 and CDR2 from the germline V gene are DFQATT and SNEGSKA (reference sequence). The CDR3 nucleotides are TGCAGTGCTAAAACCGATGGCGGCTACACCTTC. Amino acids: CSAKTDGGYTF.

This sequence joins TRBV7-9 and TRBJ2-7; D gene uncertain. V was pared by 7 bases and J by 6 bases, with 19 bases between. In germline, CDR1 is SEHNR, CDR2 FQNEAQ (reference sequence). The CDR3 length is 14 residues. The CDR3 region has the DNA TGTGCCAGCACCCCGGAGCGTCAAACTACCGAGCAGTACTTC. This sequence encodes CASTPERQTTEQYF.

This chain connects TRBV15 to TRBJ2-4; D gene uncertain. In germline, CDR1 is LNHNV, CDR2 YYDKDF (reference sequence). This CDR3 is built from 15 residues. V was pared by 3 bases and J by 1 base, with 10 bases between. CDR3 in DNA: TGTGCCACCAGCAGCGTCCTGGAGGCCAAAAACATTCAGTACTTC. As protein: CATSSVLEAKNIQYF.

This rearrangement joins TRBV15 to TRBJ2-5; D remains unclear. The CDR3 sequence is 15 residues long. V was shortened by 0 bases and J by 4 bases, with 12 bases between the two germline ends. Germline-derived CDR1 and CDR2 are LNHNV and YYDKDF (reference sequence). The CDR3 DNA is TGTGCCACCAGCAGAGAATCAGCGTCGGTAGAGACCCAGTACTTC. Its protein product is CATSRESASVETQYF.

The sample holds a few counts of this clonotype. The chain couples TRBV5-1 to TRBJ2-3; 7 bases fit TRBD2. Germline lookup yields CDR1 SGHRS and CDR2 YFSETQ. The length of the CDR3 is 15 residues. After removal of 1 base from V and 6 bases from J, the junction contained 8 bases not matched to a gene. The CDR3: CASSLRWEGSDTQYF. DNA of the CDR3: TGCGCCAGCAGCTTGCGCTGGGAGGGTTCCGATACGCAGTATTTT.

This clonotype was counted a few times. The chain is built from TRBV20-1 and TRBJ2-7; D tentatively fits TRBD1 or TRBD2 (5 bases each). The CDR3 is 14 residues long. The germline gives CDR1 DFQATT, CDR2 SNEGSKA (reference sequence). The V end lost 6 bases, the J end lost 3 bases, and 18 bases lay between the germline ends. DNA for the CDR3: TGCAGTGCACAGACCCCGGGACGAAACTACGAGCAGTACTTC. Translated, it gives CSAQTPGRNYEQYF.

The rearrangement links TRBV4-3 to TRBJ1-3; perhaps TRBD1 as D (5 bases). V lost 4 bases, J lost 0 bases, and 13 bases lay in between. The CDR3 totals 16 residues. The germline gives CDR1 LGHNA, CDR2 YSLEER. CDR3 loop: CASSPGSGTSGNTIYF. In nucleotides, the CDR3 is TGCGCCAGCAGCCCCGGGTCTGGGACCTCTGGAAACACCATATATTTT.

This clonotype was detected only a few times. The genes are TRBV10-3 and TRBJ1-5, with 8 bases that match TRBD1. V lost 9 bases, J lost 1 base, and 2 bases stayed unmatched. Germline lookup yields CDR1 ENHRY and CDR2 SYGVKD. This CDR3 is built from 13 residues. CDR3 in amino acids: CAMGQASNQPQHF. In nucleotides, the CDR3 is TGTGCCATGGGACAGGCGAGCAATCAGCCCCAGCATTTT.

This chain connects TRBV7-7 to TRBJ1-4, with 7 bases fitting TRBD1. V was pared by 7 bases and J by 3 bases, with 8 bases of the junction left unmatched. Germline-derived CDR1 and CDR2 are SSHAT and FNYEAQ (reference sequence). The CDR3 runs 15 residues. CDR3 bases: TGTGCCAGCAAAAAAACAGGGGCCCCTAATGAAAAACTGTTTTTT. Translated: CASKKTGAPNEKLFF.

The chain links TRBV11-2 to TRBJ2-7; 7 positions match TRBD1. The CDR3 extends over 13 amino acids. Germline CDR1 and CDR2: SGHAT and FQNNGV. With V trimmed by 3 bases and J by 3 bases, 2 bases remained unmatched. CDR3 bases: TGTGCCAGCAGCTTCGGACAGGACTACGAGCAGTACTTC. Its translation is CASSFGQDYEQYF.

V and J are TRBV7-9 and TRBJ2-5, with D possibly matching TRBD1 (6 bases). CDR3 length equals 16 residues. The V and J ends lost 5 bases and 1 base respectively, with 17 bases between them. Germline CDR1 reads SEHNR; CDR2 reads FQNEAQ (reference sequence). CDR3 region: CASSRSDQGIQETQYF. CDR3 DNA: TGTGCCAGCAGCCGATCAGACCAGGGGATCCAAGAGACCCAGTACTTC.

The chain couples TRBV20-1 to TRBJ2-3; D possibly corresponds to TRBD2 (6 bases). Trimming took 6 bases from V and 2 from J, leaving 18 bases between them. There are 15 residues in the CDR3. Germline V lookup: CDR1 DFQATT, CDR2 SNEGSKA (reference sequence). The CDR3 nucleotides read TGCAGTGCCAGCCCTAGTAGCGGCCCCACAGATACGCAGTATTTT. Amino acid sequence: CSASPSSGPTDTQYF.

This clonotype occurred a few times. Written as DNA, the CDR3 is TGTGCCACCAGCAGAGATAGGGGGATGCAGTATTTT. This encodes CATSRDRGMQYF. The J gene is TRBJ2-3, the V gene TRBV15; weak D call: TRBD1 (6 bases). V lost 0 bases and J lost 11, with 9 bases in between. Germline CDR1 LNHNV, CDR2 YYDKDF (reference sequence). This CDR3 has 12 residues.

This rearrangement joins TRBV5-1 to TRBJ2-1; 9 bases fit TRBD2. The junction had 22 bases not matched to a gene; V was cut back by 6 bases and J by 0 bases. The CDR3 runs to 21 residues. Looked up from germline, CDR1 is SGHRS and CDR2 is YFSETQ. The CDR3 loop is CASTRSFWRGGRFSSYNEQFF. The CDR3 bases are TGCGCCAGCACCCGAAGTTTCTGGCGGGGGGGCCGATTTAGCTCCTACAATGAGCAGTTCTTC.

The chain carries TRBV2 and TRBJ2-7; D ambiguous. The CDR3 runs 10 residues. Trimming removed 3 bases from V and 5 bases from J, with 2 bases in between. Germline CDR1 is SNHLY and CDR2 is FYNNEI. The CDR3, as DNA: TGTGCCAGCAGTGAGGACGAGCAGTACTTC. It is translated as CASSEDEQYF.

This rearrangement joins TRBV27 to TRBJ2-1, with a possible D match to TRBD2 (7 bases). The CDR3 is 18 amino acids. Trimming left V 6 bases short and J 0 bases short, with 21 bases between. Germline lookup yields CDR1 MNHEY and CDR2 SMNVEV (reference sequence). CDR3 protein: CASRGGLWGLSSYNEQFF. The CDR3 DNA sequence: TGTGCCAGCAGAGGGGGACTATGGGGACTTAGCTCCTACAATGAGCAGTTCTTC.

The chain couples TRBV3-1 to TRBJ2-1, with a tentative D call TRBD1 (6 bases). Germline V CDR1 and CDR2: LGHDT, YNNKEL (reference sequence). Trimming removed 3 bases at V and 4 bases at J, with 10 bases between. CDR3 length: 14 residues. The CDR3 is CASSHNGQYNEQFF. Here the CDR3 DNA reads TGTGCCAGCAGCCACAACGGACAGTACAATGAGCAGTTCTTC.

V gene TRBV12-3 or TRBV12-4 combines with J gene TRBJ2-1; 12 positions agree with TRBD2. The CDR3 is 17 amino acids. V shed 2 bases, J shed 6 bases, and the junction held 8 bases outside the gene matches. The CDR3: CASSLRLLAGGGNEQFF. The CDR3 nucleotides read TGTGCCAGCAGTTTACGGCTTCTAGCGGGAGGGGGCAATGAGCAGTTCTTC.

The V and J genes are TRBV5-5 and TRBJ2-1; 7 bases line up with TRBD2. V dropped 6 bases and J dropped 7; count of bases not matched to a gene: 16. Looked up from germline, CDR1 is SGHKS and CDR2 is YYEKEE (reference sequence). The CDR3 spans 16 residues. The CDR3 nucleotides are TGTGCCAGCATAACATTAGCGGGCGGGTCTCGGAATGAGCAGTTCTTC. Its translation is CASITLAGGSRNEQFF.

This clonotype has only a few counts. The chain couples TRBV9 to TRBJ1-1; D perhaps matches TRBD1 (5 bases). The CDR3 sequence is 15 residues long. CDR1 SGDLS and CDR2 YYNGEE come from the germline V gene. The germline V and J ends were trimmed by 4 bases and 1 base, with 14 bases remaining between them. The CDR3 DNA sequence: TGTGCCAGCAGCCCAATCGACAGATCGAACACTGAAGCTTTCTTT. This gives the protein CASSPIDRSNTEAFF. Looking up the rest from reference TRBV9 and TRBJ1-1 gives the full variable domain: DSGVTQTPKHLITATGQRVTLRCSPRSGDLSVYWYQQSLDQGLQFLIQYYNGEERAKGNILERFSAQQFPDLHSELNLSSLELGDSALYFCASSPIDRSNTEAFFGQGTRLTVV.

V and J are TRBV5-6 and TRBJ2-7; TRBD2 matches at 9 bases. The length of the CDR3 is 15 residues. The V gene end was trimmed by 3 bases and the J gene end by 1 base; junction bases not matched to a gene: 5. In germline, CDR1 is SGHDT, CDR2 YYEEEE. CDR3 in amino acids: CASSYQAGGSYEQYF. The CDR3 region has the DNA TGTGCCAGCAGCTATCAAGCGGGAGGTTCCTACGAGCAGTACTTC.

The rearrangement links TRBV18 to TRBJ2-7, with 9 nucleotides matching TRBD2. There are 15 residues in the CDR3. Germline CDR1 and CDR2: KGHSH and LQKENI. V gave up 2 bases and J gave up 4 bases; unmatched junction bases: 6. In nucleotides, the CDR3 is TGTGCCAGCTCACCAATCCCGCGGGGGGGGTACGAGCAGTACTTC. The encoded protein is CASSPIPRGGYEQYF.